What follows are 24 T cell receptor beta chains derived from one specimen sequenced in a study of T cells after yellow fever vaccination (dated by TCRdb to the late 2010s). Library preparation was by 5' RACE. The instrument was an Illumina HiSeq 2500. The public reads were run again by TCRdb, first through fastp at Q25 and then through MiXCR, and only productive beta chains were kept. Every distinct CDR3 protein forms one entry, paired with its most common genes and DNA. The sample records under 200,000 distinct CDR3 sequences, less than 9% of which are singletons. The ten largest clones take up approximately 2.4% of the sample. This specimen's treatment or condition label, interpreted: live attenuated yellow fever vaccine strain. Sequencing used CD4+ T cells sorted from PBMCs, obtained 5 days after the first yellow fever vaccination. All receptors derive from a man between 18 and 29 years old who received the YFV17D yellow fever vaccine.

There are many counts of this clonotype. The chain couples TRBV29-1 to TRBJ2-7, with D perhaps matching TRBD1 (6 bases). Trimming removed 6 bases from V and 3 bases from J, with 9 bases in between. CDR1 and CDR2 from the germline V gene are SQVTM and ANQGSEA. The CDR3 has 11 amino acids. CDR3 amino acids: CSVTGNYEQYF. DNA of the CDR3: TGCAGCGTCACAGGGAACTACGAGCAGTACTTC.

In its sample, this clonotype was seen a few times. The CDR3 DNA reads as TGTGCCAGTAGTAGGCCGAGCGGGGGCCGAACTGAAGCTTTCTTT. It specifies CASSRPSGGRTEAFF. V and J are TRBV19 and TRBJ1-1, with D tentatively TRBD1 (6 bases). CDR1 is LNHDA, CDR2 SQIVND, per germline (reference sequence). V was pared by 4 bases and J by 5 bases, with 17 bases between. This CDR3 has 15 residues. Supplemented by reference TRBV19 and TRBJ1-1, the full variable domain reads DGGITQSPKYLFRKEGQNVTLSCEQNLNHDAMYWYRQDPGQGLRLIYYSQIVNDFQKGDIAEGYSVSREKKESFPLTVTSAQKNPTAFYLCASSRPSGGRTEAFFGQGTRLTVV.

V usage is TRBV28 and J usage is TRBJ2-7; D unclear. The CDR3 totals 15 residues. Germline V CDR1 and CDR2: MDHEN, SYDVKM. V was shortened by 5 bases and J by 0 bases, with 14 bases between the two germline ends. CDR3 loop: CASSQGHPLSYEQYV. The CDR3 DNA sequence: TGTGCCAGCAGTCAAGGGCATCCTCTCTCCTACGAGCAGTACGTC.

Many counts were recorded for this clonotype. J is TRBJ1-4 and V is TRBV5-1; a weak D match, TRBD1 (5 bases). V was pared by 5 bases and J by 9 bases, with 20 bases between. This CDR3 region has 15 residues. Germline CDR1 SGHRS, CDR2 YFSETQ. CDR3 sequence reads: CASRALREEAQKLFF. CDR3 nucleotide sequence: TGCGCCAGCAGAGCCCTCAGGGAAGAAGCACAAAAACTGTTTTTT.

This clonotype was counted at least ten times. The rearrangement uses TRBV11-2 and TRBJ2-6, with D possibly TRBD1 on 6 matching bases. Germline CDR1 reads SGHAT; CDR2 reads FQNNGV. With 5 bases removed from V and 0 bases from J, the gap between germline ends came to 26 bases. This CDR3 contains 21 residues. CDR3 protein: CASSPLPHVGALNSGANVLTF. CDR3 nucleotide sequence: TGTGCCAGCAGCCCCCTGCCCCACGTGGGGGCCCTTAACTCTGGGGCCAACGTCCTGACTTTC.

The table lists this clonotype with a few counts. This chain joins TRBV7-2 and TRBJ1-2; unclear D gene. CDR3 length equals 13 residues. V lost 0 bases and J lost 8, with 10 bases in between. Germline values: CDR1 SGHTA, CDR2 FQGNSA. In DNA, the CDR3 is TGTGCCAGCAGCTTAGCGCGTGTTGGAGGCTACACCTTC. This translates into CASSLARVGGYTF.

V gene TRBV20-1 combines with J gene TRBJ1-6; D gene unclear. CDR3 length equals 13 residues. Trimming removed 3 bases from V and 7 bases from J, with 10 bases in between. Germline assignment: CDR1 DFQATT and CDR2 SNEGSKA (reference sequence). The CDR3 sequence is CSARSQVNSPLHF. The CDR3 DNA reads as TGCAGTGCTAGGAGTCAAGTAAATTCACCCCTCCACTTT.

This clonotype has just a few counts. J is TRBJ1-6 and V is TRBV5-5, with 11 bases matching TRBD1. J gave up 7 bases and V 4 bases, and 10 bases lay outside the gene matches. Germline CDR1 and CDR2: SGHKS and YYEKEE (reference sequence). The CDR3 has 17 residues. The CDR3 is CASSGGPRTGGNSPLHF. In DNA, the CDR3 is TGTGCCAGCAGCGGGGGACCTAGGACAGGGGGCAATTCACCCCTCCACTTT.

In this sample, this clonotype turned up many times. The chain joins TRBV7-2 to TRBJ2-5, with a possible D match to TRBD2 (5 bases). Trimming stripped 4 bases from V and 5 bases from J, with 14 bases between. CDR1 and CDR2 (germline): SGHTA, FQGNSA. This CDR3 has 14 residues. Here the CDR3 reads CASSSRVGRETQYF. CDR3 sequence (DNA): TGTGCCAGCAGCTCGAGGGTGGGTAGGGAGACCCAGTACTTC.

This clonotype has at least ten counts. The chain links TRBV7-8 to TRBJ2-5, with D possibly called TRBD1 or TRBD2 (5 bases each). V was pared by 4 bases and J by 8 bases, with 20 bases between. Germline V gene lookup returns CDR1 SGHVS and CDR2 FQNEAQ. The CDR3 is 15 residues long. The CDR3 protein is CASSSIGTRSRTQYF. CDR3 coding DNA: TGTGCCAGCAGCTCAATCGGGACCCGAAGCCGCACCCAGTACTTC.

This clonotype was found a few times. The chain uses TRBV24-1 and TRBJ2-3; 8 nucleotides align to TRBD2. The CDR3 has 15 amino acids. Germline loops: CDR1 KGHDR, CDR2 SFDVKD. The trim removed 9 bases at V and 3 bases at J, leaving 10 bases unmatched. This chain's CDR3 is CATSPGLAATDTQYF. CDR3 in DNA: TGTGCCACCTCCCCCGGACTAGCTGCGACAGATACGCAGTATTTT.

This clonotype has a handful of counts. The DNA of the CDR3 is TGTGCCAGCAGCATAGGGGGGTTCAGGGGTGAGACCCAGTACTTC. This codes for CASSIGGFRGETQYF. The chain links TRBV7-2 to TRBJ2-5; perhaps D is TRBD1 or TRBD2 (6 bases each). Trimming removed 5 bases at V and 5 bases at J, with 18 bases between. CDR1 and CDR2 (germline): SGHTA, FQGNSA. CDR3 size: 15 residues. The variable domain in full, completed from reference TRBV7-2 and TRBJ2-5, reads GAGVSQSPSNKVTEKGKDVELRCDPISGHTALYWYRQSLGQGLEFLIYFQGNSAPDKSGLPSDRFSAERTGGSVSTLTIQRTQQEDSAVYLCASSIGGFRGETQYFGPGTRLLVL.

The sample holds many counts of this clonotype. The chain joins TRBV6-5 to TRBJ1-2; possible D gene TRBD1, 6 bases. Trimming shortened V by 5 bases and J by 7 bases, and 26 bases separated the two germline ends. The CDR3 extends over 17 amino acids. Germline V CDR1 and CDR2: MNHEY, SVGAGI. The CDR3 reads CASSQSVAGTRVSGYTF. The CDR3 nucleotides read TGTGCCAGCAGTCAGTCTGTAGCCGGGACAAGAGTCTCTGGCTACACCTTC.

This clonotype came up many times. This rearrangement joins TRBV5-1 to TRBJ2-3; 10 bases agree with TRBD1. This CDR3 has 14 residues. The ends lost 4 bases at V and 5 bases at J; junction bases unmatched: 4. CDR1 and CDR2 from the germline V gene are SGHRS and YFSETQ. The chain's CDR3 is CASSPDRGKDTQYF. The CDR3 DNA sequence: TGCGCCAGCAGCCCGGACAGGGGGAAAGATACGCAGTATTTT.

Many counts were recorded for this clonotype. The V gene is TRBV6-6, the J gene TRBJ2-7; maybe TRBD2 (6 bases). The CDR3 runs to 12 residues. V gave up 7 bases and J gave up 5 bases, with 12 bases separating them. From germline, CDR1 is MNHNY and CDR2 SVGAGI (reference sequence). DNA for the CDR3: TGTGCCAGCACTTCTCGGGGGAACGAGCAGTACTTC. Its translation: CASTSRGNEQYF.

This clonotype has ten or more counts. This rearrangement joins TRBV5-1 to TRBJ1-1; no clear D. The CDR3 is 14 residues long. CDR1 and CDR2 from the germline V gene are SGHRS and YFSETQ. Trimming cost V 4 bases and J 2 bases, with 12 bases left between them. CDR3 sequence: CASSPLGVNTEAFF. CDR3 DNA sequence: TGCGCCAGCAGCCCGCTGGGCGTTAACACTGAAGCTTTCTTT.

As DNA, the CDR3 is TGTGCCAGCAGCTCTACACTACCCCGAAGGGATGGCTACACCTTC. Residues: CASSSTLPRRDGYTF. The V call is TRBV11-2, the J call TRBJ1-2; D call uncertain. The CDR3 runs 15 residues. Deletions cut 4 bases from V and 6 bases from J, with 18 bases between. Germline V lookup: CDR1 SGHAT, CDR2 FQNNGV.

This clonotype was detected many times. The CDR3 DNA reads as TGCGCCAGCAGCCAACCCGGGACAGGGGTCACTGAAGCTTTCTTT. Encoded protein: CASSQPGTGVTEAFF. The V and J genes are TRBV4-3 and TRBJ1-1; TRBD1 matches 10 bases. This CDR3 contains 15 residues. Per the germline V gene, CDR1 is LGHNA and CDR2 is YSLEER. Germline trimming cut 2 bases from V and 4 bases from J; bases unmatched to any gene: 4.

This clonotype has ten or more counts. V is TRBV5-1 and J is TRBJ2-1; maybe TRBD1 (5 bases). The CDR3 totals 13 residues. Deletions cut 4 bases from V and 10 bases from J, with 15 bases between. Germline values: CDR1 SGHRS, CDR2 YFSETQ. CDR3 DNA sequence: TGCGCCAGCAGCCCCGGCAGGGCTGGGGAGCAGTTCTTC. It translates to CASSPGRAGEQFF.

Written as DNA, the CDR3 is TGCTGCGCTGCAGGACTAGCGGGGGTCTCCTACAATGAGCAGTTCTTC. Its translation: CCAAGLAGVSYNEQFF. The chain is built from TRBV20-1 and TRBJ2-1; 13 nucleotides match TRBD2. Germline assignment: CDR1 DFQATT and CDR2 SNEGSKA (reference sequence). CDR3 length equals 16 residues.

The chain employs TRBV21-1 and TRBJ2-7. TRBV21-1 is labeled a pseudogene. This CDR3 has 12 amino acids. CDR3 nucleotides: TGTGCCAGCCGCGAATCACGCTACGAGCAGTACGTC. It encodes CASRESRYEQYV.

This clonotype showed up many times. A junction boundary mismatches the germline segment, possibly from a read error. V and J are TRBV29-1 and TRBJ2-5, with no clear D. This CDR3 is 13 amino acids long. Germline CDR1 reads SQVTM; CDR2 reads ANQGSEA. Written as DNA, the CDR3 is TGCAGCGGTGAAGGCCCAGCCCCAAGGACCCAGTACTTC. It codes for CSGEGPAPRTQYF.

This clonotype was counted a few times. This chain links TRBV9 with TRBJ2-3, with TRBD1 as a possible D gene (5 bases). Germline CDR1 SGDLS, CDR2 YYNGEE. The CDR3 has 15 residues. V was shortened by 3 bases and J by 3 bases, with 14 bases between the two germline ends. CDR3 DNA: TGTGCCAGCAGCGCCCCCCCAGGGTTGACAGATACGCAGTATTTT. Translating gives CASSAPPGLTDTQYF.

This clonotype was observed many times. The rearrangement joins TRBV6-2 or TRBV6-3 to TRBJ1-1, with 11 bases that match TRBD1. CDR1 is MNHEY and CDR2 is SVGEGT in the germline V gene. Unmatched junction bases numbered 11, after V lost 2 bases and J lost 0 bases. The CDR3 extends over 19 amino acids. The CDR3 DNA is TGTGCCAGCAGTTACGCCCCTTGGACAGGGGGCTCAGTGAACACTGAAGCTTTCTTT. Encoded protein: CASSYAPWTGGSVNTEAFF.